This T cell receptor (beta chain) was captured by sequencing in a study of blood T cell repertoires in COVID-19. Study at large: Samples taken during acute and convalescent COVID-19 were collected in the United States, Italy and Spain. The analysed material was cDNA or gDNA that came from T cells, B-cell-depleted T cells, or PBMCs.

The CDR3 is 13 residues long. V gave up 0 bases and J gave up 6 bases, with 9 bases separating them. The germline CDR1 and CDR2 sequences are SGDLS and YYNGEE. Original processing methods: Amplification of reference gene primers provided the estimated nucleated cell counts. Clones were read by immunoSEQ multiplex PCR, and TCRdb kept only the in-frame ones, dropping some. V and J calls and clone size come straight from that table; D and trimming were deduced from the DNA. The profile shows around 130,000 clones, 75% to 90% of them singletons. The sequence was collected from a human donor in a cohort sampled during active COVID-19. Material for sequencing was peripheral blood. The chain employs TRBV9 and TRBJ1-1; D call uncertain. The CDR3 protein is CASSVGGGSEAFF. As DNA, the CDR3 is TGTGCCAGCAGCGTAGGAGGAGGGTCTGAAGCTTTCTTT.